The next 17 T cell receptor beta chains were all read from a single sample in a study of T cell repertoires in ileal Crohn's disease. Sample time point: neoterminal ileum biopsy at postoperative endoscopy, about 6 months after surgery. Generated by immunoSEQ multiplex PCR, the TCRdb table keeps only in-frame clones and is missing some. The profile shows 6,500 to 8,500 clones, 72% of them singletons. The sequenced sample was ileal tissue. All receptors come from an adult with Crohn's disease.

The rearrangement uses TRBV27 and TRBJ2-3, with D maybe TRBD1 (5 bases). This CDR3 comprises 14 residues. Trimming pared 5 bases from V and 2 bases from J, leaving 11 bases between. The V gene's germline CDR1 is MNHEY and CDR2 SMNVEV (reference sequence). The CDR3 nucleotides are TGTGCCAGCAGTGCCCAGACAGCCACAGATACGCAGTATTTT. Translated: CASSAQTATDTQYF.

V is TRBV29-1 and J is TRBJ1-6; D is undetermined. Per the germline V gene, CDR1 is SQVTM and CDR2 is ANQGSEA. Deletions cut 3 bases from V and 7 bases from J, with 10 bases between. The CDR3 is 13 amino acids. CDR3 amino acids: CSVDTGSNSPLHF. As DNA, the CDR3 is TGCAGCGTTGACACGGGGTCCAATTCACCCCTCCACTTT.

Only a few counts were recorded for this clone. CDR3 protein: CASQGLAGVNEQFF. In nucleotides, the CDR3 is TGTGCCAGTCAGGGACTAGCGGGAGTAAATGAGCAGTTCTTC. The chain is built from TRBV19 and TRBJ2-1; 14 positions agree with TRBD2. Trimming at V came to 8 bases and at J to 7 bases, leaving 4 bases not matched to a gene. The germline V gene encodes CDR1 LNHDA and CDR2 SQIVND (reference sequence). This CDR3 contains 14 residues.

This chain joins TRBV27 and TRBJ1-1; 8 nucleotides align to TRBD1. J lost 0 bases, V lost 2 bases, and 5 bases had no gene match. Germline V gives CDR1 MNHEY, CDR2 SMNVEV (reference sequence). The CDR3 sequence is 16 residues long. CDR3 amino acids: CASSLIPRGLNTEAFF. CDR3 DNA: TGTGCCAGCAGTTTAATTCCCAGGGGGCTGAACACTGAAGCTTTCTTT.

This clone showed up just a few times. This chain joins TRBV29-1 and TRBJ1-2; 11 nucleotides align to TRBD1. The CDR3 sequence is 11 residues long. Germline V gene data show CDR1 as SQVTM and CDR2 as ANQGSEA. Unmatched junction bases numbered 4, after V lost 7 bases and J lost 9 bases. DNA for the CDR3: TGCAGCGCCGGACAGGGGGCCAGCTACACCTTC. Amino acids: CSAGQGASYTF.

This clone was seen more than once but under ten times. This chain links TRBV7-9 with TRBJ1-4, with 7 bases identical to TRBD1. The CDR3 runs to 16 residues. Germline V gives CDR1 SEHNR, CDR2 FQNEAQ (reference sequence). The junction had 14 bases not matched to a gene; V was cut back by 5 bases and J by 8 bases. Here the CDR3 DNA reads TGTGCCAGCAGCCTATCAGGACCGGGACAGAGGGAAAAACTGTTTTTT. Its translation is CASSLSGPGQREKLFF.

This chain joins TRBV11-3 and TRBJ2-5, with a tentative D call TRBD2 (6 bases). Per germline, CDR1 SGHNT and CDR2 YENEEA. The CDR3 runs 16 residues. Trimming left V 5 bases short and J 5 bases short, with 21 bases between. The CDR3 region has the DNA TGTGCCAGCAGCACCCCGGGGCGGGGAATAGTGGAGACCCAGTACTTC. Protein: CASSTPGRGIVETQYF.

A few counts support this clone. The rearrangement links TRBV6-1 to TRBJ2-7, with a possible D match to TRBD2 (6 bases). Trimming stripped 6 bases from V and 3 bases from J, with 18 bases between. The CDR3 contains 15 residues. The germline V gene encodes CDR1 MNHNS and CDR2 SASEGT. The CDR3 bases are TGTGCCAGCAGGGGGAGCGTCGGGAGAGACTACGAGCAGTACTTC. This gives the protein CASRGSVGRDYEQYF.

In its sample, this clone was seen once. The chain carries TRBV6-5 and TRBJ1-2, with D hard to call. Per the germline V gene, CDR1 is MNHEY and CDR2 is SVGAGI. Deletions cut 2 bases from V and 8 bases from J, with 12 bases between. The CDR3 is 13 amino acids. The CDR3, as DNA: TGTGCCAGCAGTTACGAGTCAGGCTCGGGCTACACCTTC. Amino acid sequence: CASSYESGSGYTF.

This clone has just a few counts. V gene TRBV5-1 combines with J gene TRBJ2-2, with 9 bases that match TRBD2. J gave up 4 bases and V 4 bases, and 5 bases lay outside the gene matches. The CDR3 totals 15 residues. Germline assignment: CDR1 SGHRS and CDR2 YFSETQ. The DNA for the CDR3 is TGCGCCAGCAGCACCCCTAGCGGGGCCACCGGGGAGCTGTTTTTT. Translation gives CASSTPSGATGELFF.

The J gene is TRBJ2-5, the V gene TRBV10-1; tentatively, D is TRBD1 (6 bases). The V gene's germline CDR1 is WNHNN and CDR2 SYGVQD (reference sequence). This CDR3 spans 15 amino acids. The V and J ends lost 0 bases and 5 bases respectively, with 13 bases between them. The CDR3 DNA reads TGCGCCAGCAGTGAGTCGGGGCAGGGGTTGGAGACCCAGTACTTC. This translates into CASSESGQGLETQYF.

The J gene is TRBJ1-1, the V gene TRBV27, with D possibly matching TRBD1 (5 bases). Germline-derived CDR1 and CDR2 are MNHEY and SMNVEV (reference sequence). The length of the CDR3 is 16 residues. The germline V and J ends were trimmed by 5 bases and 0 bases, with 16 bases remaining between them. The CDR3 loop is CASSKTRRALNTEAFF. The CDR3 bases are TGTGCCAGCAGTAAAACCCGCAGGGCCTTGAACACTGAAGCTTTCTTT.

The J gene is TRBJ2-7, the V gene TRBV6-6, with D possibly matching TRBD2 (6 bases). Germline V gene lookup returns CDR1 MNHNY and CDR2 SVGAGI (reference sequence). The V end lost 0 bases, the J end lost 6 bases, and 9 bases lay between the germline ends. The CDR3 is 13 amino acids. CDR3 in DNA: TGTGCCAGCAGTTACTCCCTAGCGATCGAGCAGTACTTC. Translation gives CASSYSLAIEQYF.

Details on this clone: The sample has other DNA sequences that encode this CDR3 too. This chain links TRBV4-1 with TRBJ2-5; D gene uncertain. The germline CDR1 and CDR2 sequences are MGHRA and YSYEKL. V was pared by 1 base and J by 2 bases, with 8 bases between. The CDR3 length is 14 residues. Written as DNA, the CDR3 is TGCGCCAGCAGCCAAGGAGGTCCTCAAGAGACCCAGTACTTC. As protein: CASSQGGPQETQYF.

This chain connects TRBV11-3 to TRBJ2-2, with a possible D match to TRBD2 (5 bases). Per the germline V gene, CDR1 is SGHNT and CDR2 is YENEEA. V was pared by 6 bases and J by 8 bases, with 10 bases between. The CDR3 runs 12 residues. CDR3: CASRLGRGELFF. In DNA, the CDR3 is TGTGCCAGCAGGCTAGGGAGAGGGGAGCTGTTTTTT. The full variable domain, its missing parts supplied by reference TRBV11-3 and TRBJ2-2, is EAGVVQSPRYKIIEKKQPVAFWCNPISGHNTLYWYLQNLGQGPELLIRYENEEAVDDSQLPKDRFSAERLKGVDSTLKIQPAELGDSAVYLCASRLGRGELFFGEGSRLTVL.

A note on this clone: Additional DNA sequences in this sample encode the identical CDR3. This sequence joins TRBV30 and TRBJ2-7; D is perhaps TRBD1 (6 bases). Germline CDR1 reads GTSNPN; CDR2 reads SVGIG (reference sequence). This CDR3 contains 12 residues. Trimming shortened V by 4 bases and J by 1 base, and 8 bases separated the two germline ends. CDR3 in amino acids: CAWKQGSYEQYF. The CDR3 DNA is TGTGCCTGGAAACAGGGTTCCTACGAGCAGTACTTC.

This chain links TRBV28 with TRBJ1-5; TRBD1 agrees at 9 bases. Trimming removed 6 bases from V and 7 bases from J; junction bases left unmatched: 13. The V gene's germline CDR1 is MDHEN and CDR2 SYDVKM. The CDR3 totals 16 residues. CDR3 coding DNA: TGTGCCAGCAGACCACCCGGGACAGGGCTCAGGCAGCCCCAGCATTTT. This codes for CASRPPGTGLRQPQHF.